The sequence of this TCR beta chain was determined in a study of blood T cell repertoires in COVID-19. About the research overall: Samples came from the United States, Italy and Spain, spanning acute and convalescent COVID-19. Sources were T cells, B-cell-depleted T cells, or PBMCs; the material itself was cDNA or gDNA.

V was clipped by 5 bases and J by 3 bases; unmatched bases: 6. Germline V CDR1 and CDR2: ENHRY, SYGVKD. The CDR3 consists of 14 residues. Some clones are missing from TCRdb's copy, which holds only in-frame ones; the method was immunoSEQ multiplex PCR. The table has around 57,000 clones, around 88% seen once. The source is a woman older than 75 with active COVID-19. Sequencing was performed on peripheral blood. The rearrangement joins TRBV10-3 to TRBJ2-7; 8 nucleotides agree with TRBD1. In DNA form, the CDR3 reads TGTGCCATCAGTACCCGACAGGGGAACTACGAGCAGTACTTC. Encoded protein: CAISTRQGNYEQYF.